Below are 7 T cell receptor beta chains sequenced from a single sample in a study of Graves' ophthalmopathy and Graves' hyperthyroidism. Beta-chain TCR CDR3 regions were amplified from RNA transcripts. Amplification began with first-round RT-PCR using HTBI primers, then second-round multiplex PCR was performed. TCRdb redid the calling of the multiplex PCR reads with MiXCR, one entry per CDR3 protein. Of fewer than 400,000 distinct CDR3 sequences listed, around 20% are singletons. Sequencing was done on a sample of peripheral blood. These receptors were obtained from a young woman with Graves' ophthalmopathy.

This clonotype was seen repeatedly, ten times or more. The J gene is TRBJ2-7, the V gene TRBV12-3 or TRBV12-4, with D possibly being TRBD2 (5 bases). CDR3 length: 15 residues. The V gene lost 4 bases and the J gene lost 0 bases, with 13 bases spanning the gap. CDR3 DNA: TGTGCCAGCAGTTGGCGAGGGTCGAGCTCCTACGAGCAGTACTTC. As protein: CASSWRGSSSYEQYF.

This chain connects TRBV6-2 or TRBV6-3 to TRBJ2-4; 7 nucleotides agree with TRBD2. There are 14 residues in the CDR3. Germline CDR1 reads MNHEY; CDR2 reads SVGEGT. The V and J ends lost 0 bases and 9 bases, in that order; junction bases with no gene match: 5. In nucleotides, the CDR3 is TGTGCCAGCAGTTACTCCCGGGGGGATGGCATTCAGTACTTC. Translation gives CASSYSRGDGIQYF.

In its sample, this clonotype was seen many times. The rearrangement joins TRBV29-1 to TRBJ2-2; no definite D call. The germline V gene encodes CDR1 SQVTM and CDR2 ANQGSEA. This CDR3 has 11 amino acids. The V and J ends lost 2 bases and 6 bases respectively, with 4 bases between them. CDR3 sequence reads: CSVEMPGELFF. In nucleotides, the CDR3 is TGCAGCGTTGAAATGCCCGGGGAGCTGTTTTTT.

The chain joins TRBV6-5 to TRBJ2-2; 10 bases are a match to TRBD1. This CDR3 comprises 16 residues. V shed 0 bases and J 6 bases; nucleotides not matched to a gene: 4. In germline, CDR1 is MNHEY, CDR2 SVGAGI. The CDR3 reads CASSYSGTGESGELFF. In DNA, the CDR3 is TGTGCCAGCAGTTACTCAGGGACAGGGGAGTCCGGGGAGCTGTTTTTT.

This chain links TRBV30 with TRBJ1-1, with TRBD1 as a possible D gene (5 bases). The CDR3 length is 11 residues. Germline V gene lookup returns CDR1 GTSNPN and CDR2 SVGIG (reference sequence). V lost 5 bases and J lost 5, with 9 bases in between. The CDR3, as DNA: TGTGCCTGGTGGGGGGGGACTGAAGCTTTCTTT. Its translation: CAWWGGTEAFF.

CDR3 DNA: TGTGCCATCAGTATGGACGGGGGAGAGGGGCCCCAGCATTTT. This translates into CAISMDGGEGPQHF. V is TRBV10-3 and J is TRBJ1-5, with D tentatively TRBD1 (5 bases). Trimming removed 5 bases at V and 9 bases at J, with 17 bases between. From germline, CDR1 is ENHRY and CDR2 SYGVKD. This CDR3 has 14 amino acids.

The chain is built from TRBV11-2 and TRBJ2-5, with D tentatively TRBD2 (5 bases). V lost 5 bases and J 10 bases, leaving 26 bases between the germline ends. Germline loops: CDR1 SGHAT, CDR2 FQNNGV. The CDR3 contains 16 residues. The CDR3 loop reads CASSRRVGLPPEGQYF. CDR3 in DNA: TGTGCCAGCAGCCGACGGGTAGGCTTGCCACCCGAGGGCCAGTACTTC.